A selection of T cell receptor beta chains follows, all from one sample in a study of blood T cell repertoires in COVID-19. Clones were read by immunoSEQ multiplex PCR, and TCRdb kept only the in-frame ones, dropping some. The sample shows hundreds of thousands of clones, around 82% of them seen only once. The specimen was peripheral blood. These receptors were obtained from an elderly woman with active or convalescent COVID-19. CDR3s include the opening cysteine and the closing phenylalanine or tryptophan. The order of the fields is CDR3 protein, CDR3 DNA, clone size, J gene, V gene, D gene. A D gene is named only where the DNA matches it firmly. Clone size is shown for a subset of rows, as once, few, many or a class of expanded clone.

CDR3aa: CASSFTYNEQFF; CDR3nt: TGTGCCAGCAGTTTCACCTACAATGAGCAGTTCTTC; abundance: .; j_gene: TRBJ2-1; v_gene: TRBV28; d_gene: .
CDR3aa: CAIRTEMNTEAFF; CDR3nt: TGTGCCATTCGGACAGAGATGAACACTGAAGCTTTCTTT; abundance: .; j_gene: TRBJ1-1; v_gene: TRBV2; d_gene: .
CDR3aa: CAWSPGQGLGQPQHF; CDR3nt: TGTGCCTGGAGCCCGGGACAGGGACTGGGGCAGCCCCAGCATTTT; abundance: .; j_gene: TRBJ1-5; v_gene: TRBV30; d_gene: TRBD1
CDR3aa: CASSLWPVNYGYTF; CDR3nt: TGTGCCAGCAGTTTATGGCCCGTCAACTATGGCTACACCTTC; abundance: .; j_gene: TRBJ1-2; v_gene: TRBV27; d_gene: .
CDR3aa: CASRLQGNEQFF; CDR3nt: TGTGCCAGCAGGTTACAGGGAAATGAGCAGTTCTTC; abundance: .; j_gene: TRBJ2-1; v_gene: TRBV28; d_gene: .
CDR3aa: CASSTGANSGNTIYF; CDR3nt: TGCGCCAGCAGCACAGGGGCCAACTCTGGAAACACCATATATTTT; abundance: .; j_gene: TRBJ1-3; v_gene: TRBV5-1; d_gene: TRBD1
CDR3aa: CASSLPGQGIGAFF; CDR3nt: TGTGCCAGCAGCTTGCCGGGACAGGGTATCGGGGCTTTCTTT; abundance: .; j_gene: TRBJ1-1; v_gene: TRBV3-1/TRBV3-2; d_gene: TRBD1
CDR3aa: CAWSKLVPNTEAFF; CDR3nt: TGTGCCTGGAGTAAGTTAGTTCCGAACACTGAAGCTTTCTTT; abundance: .; j_gene: TRBJ1-1; v_gene: TRBV30; d_gene: .
CDR3aa: CASSPGGTRETQYF; CDR3nt: TGTGCCAGCAGCCCGGGAGGGACCCGGGAGACCCAGTACTTC; abundance: .; j_gene: TRBJ2-5; v_gene: TRBV9; d_gene: TRBD2
CDR3aa: CASSFTPQGISQYF; CDR3nt: TGTGCCAGCAGCTTTACACCTCAGGGGATTTCGCAGTATTTT; abundance: few; j_gene: TRBJ2-3; v_gene: TRBV7-2; d_gene: .
CDR3aa: CASSQDPRQFTEQFF; CDR3nt: TGTGCCAGCAGCCAAGACCCGAGACAGTTCACCGAGCAGTTCTTC; abundance: .; j_gene: TRBJ2-1; v_gene: TRBV4-2; d_gene: .
CDR3aa: CASSSWGQVREAFF; CDR3nt: TGTGCCAGTAGTAGCTGGGGCCAGGTTCGCGAAGCTTTCTTT; abundance: .; j_gene: TRBJ1-1; v_gene: TRBV19; d_gene: .
CDR3aa: CASSLTGGGEKLFF; CDR3nt: TGTGCCAGCAGCTTGACGGGGGGCGGCGAAAAACTGTTTTTT; abundance: .; j_gene: TRBJ1-4; v_gene: TRBV5-5; d_gene: .
CDR3aa: CASSQDSLGRHEKLFF; CDR3nt: TGCGCCAGCAGCCAAGATAGCCTCGGGAGGCATGAAAAACTGTTTTTT; abundance: .; j_gene: TRBJ1-4; v_gene: TRBV4-1; d_gene: .
CDR3aa: CASSLSGEETQYF; CDR3nt: TGTGCCAGCAGCTTATCAGGGGAAGAGACCCAGTACTTC; abundance: .; j_gene: TRBJ2-5; v_gene: TRBV5-6; d_gene: .
CDR3aa: CASSLQGEYEQYF; CDR3nt: TGCGCCAGCAGCTTACAGGGGGAATACGAGCAGTACTTC; abundance: .; j_gene: TRBJ2-7; v_gene: TRBV5-1; d_gene: TRBD1
CDR3aa: CASSGQRDEKLFF; CDR3nt: TGTGCCAGCTCGGGACAGCGGGATGAAAAACTGTTTTTT; abundance: .; j_gene: TRBJ1-4; v_gene: TRBV18; d_gene: TRBD1
CDR3aa: CASSITGTEAFF; CDR3nt: TGTGCCAGTAGTATTACAGGGACTGAAGCTTTCTTT; abundance: many; j_gene: TRBJ1-1; v_gene: TRBV19; d_gene: .
CDR3aa: CASSLTTGKAFF; CDR3nt: TGTGCCAGCAGTTTAACTACAGGAAAAGCTTTCTTT; abundance: .; j_gene: TRBJ1-1; v_gene: TRBV28; d_gene: .
CDR3aa: CASNGLAPSAQYF; CDR3nt: TGCGCCAGCAACGGACTAGCTCCATCGGCCCAGTACTTC; abundance: once; j_gene: TRBJ2-5; v_gene: TRBV10-2; d_gene: TRBD2
CDR3aa: CASSSTVATNEKLFF; CDR3nt: TGCGCCAGCAGCTCTACGGTTGCAACTAATGAAAAACTGTTTTTT; abundance: .; j_gene: TRBJ1-4; v_gene: TRBV5-1; d_gene: .
CDR3aa: CASTSQGDTEAFF; CDR3nt: TGTGCCAGCACCTCGCAGGGGGACACTGAAGCTTTCTTT; abundance: .; j_gene: TRBJ1-1; v_gene: TRBV7-9; d_gene: TRBD1
CDR3aa: CASSLGPGNYEQYF; CDR3nt: TGCGCCAGCAGCTTGGGACCGGGGAACTACGAGCAGTACTTC; abundance: .; j_gene: TRBJ2-7; v_gene: TRBV5-1; d_gene: .
CDR3aa: CASKGRTYGYTF; CDR3nt: TGTGCCAGCAAAGGGAGGACCTATGGCTACACCTTC; abundance: .; j_gene: TRBJ1-2; v_gene: TRBV5-4; d_gene: .
CDR3aa: CASSGEVTGHYGYTF; CDR3nt: TGTGCCAGCAGCGGGGAGGTTACAGGACATTATGGCTACACCTTC; abundance: .; j_gene: TRBJ1-2; v_gene: TRBV9; d_gene: .
CDR3aa: CASSLQGERSGNTIYF; CDR3nt: TGTGCCAGCAGTTTACAGGGTGAGAGGTCTGGAAACACCATATATTTT; abundance: few; j_gene: TRBJ1-3; v_gene: TRBV27; d_gene: .
CDR3aa: CASSLFQEEPQHF; CDR3nt: TGTGCCAGCAGCCTCTTTCAAGAGGAGCCCCAGCATTTT; abundance: many; j_gene: TRBJ1-5; v_gene: TRBV2; d_gene: .
CDR3aa: CAISAGTGELFF; CDR3nt: TGTGCCATCAGCGCGGGCACCGGGGAGCTGTTTTTT; abundance: .; j_gene: TRBJ2-2; v_gene: TRBV10-3; d_gene: .
CDR3aa: CASSQRLAGADTQYF; CDR3nt: TGTGCCAGCAGCCAGCGACTAGCGGGGGCAGATACGCAGTATTTT; abundance: .; j_gene: TRBJ2-3; v_gene: TRBV4-2; d_gene: TRBD2
CDR3aa: CASSPFTTSGPPDTQYF; CDR3nt: TGCGCCAGCAGCCCCTTCACGACTAGCGGACCTCCAGATACGCAGTATTTT; abundance: .; j_gene: TRBJ2-3; v_gene: TRBV5-1; d_gene: TRBD2
CDR3aa: CASSILVLRTEPPICQITPLFF; CDR3nt: TGTGCCAGTAGTATCTTAGTCCTAAGGACAGAGCCCCCAATTTGCCAGATTACCCCCCTGTTTTTT; abundance: .; j_gene: TRBJ1-4; v_gene: TRBV19; d_gene: .
CDR3aa: CASSHGGGRGYTF; CDR3nt: TGTGCCAGCAGCCACGGGGGGGGACGTGGCTACACCTTC; abundance: .; j_gene: TRBJ1-2; v_gene: TRBV3-1/TRBV3-2; d_gene: .
CDR3aa: CASRIYRGGYNEQFF; CDR3nt: TGTGCCAGCAGGATTTACAGGGGTGGGTACAATGAGCAGTTCTTC; abundance: .; j_gene: TRBJ2-1; v_gene: TRBV6-5; d_gene: TRBD1
CDR3aa: CASSPWRQGSGYTF; CDR3nt: TGTGCCAGCAGTCCCTGGCGCCAGGGTTCTGGCTACACCTTC; abundance: .; j_gene: TRBJ1-2; v_gene: TRBV27; d_gene: .
CDR3aa: CASSFVQEAGYTF; CDR3nt: TGCGCCAGCAGCTTTGTCCAAGAAGCGGGCTACACCTTC; abundance: .; j_gene: TRBJ1-2; v_gene: TRBV5-1; d_gene: .
CDR3aa: CASSHGRERGSTDTQYF; CDR3nt: TGTGCCAGCAGCCACGGGCGGGAGCGAGGGAGCACAGATACGCAGTATTTT; abundance: .; j_gene: TRBJ2-3; v_gene: TRBV4-2; d_gene: TRBD2
CDR3aa: CATSDFLGADTGELFF; CDR3nt: TGTGCCACCAGTGATTTTTTGGGGGCGGACACCGGGGAGCTGTTTTTT; abundance: .; j_gene: TRBJ2-2; v_gene: TRBV24-1; d_gene: .
CDR3aa: CASSLIMTSPYSNQPQHF; CDR3nt: TGTGCCAGCAGTTTGATCATGACTAGCCCTTACAGCAATCAGCCCCAGCATTTT; abundance: .; j_gene: TRBJ1-5; v_gene: TRBV28; d_gene: .
CDR3aa: CASSSLTYTLGQEDTEAFF; CDR3nt: TGTGCCAGCAGCTCCCTAACGTATACCCTCGGACAGGAGGACACTGAAGCTTTCTTT; abundance: .; j_gene: TRBJ1-1; v_gene: TRBV7-8; d_gene: TRBD1
CDR3aa: CASSLAGESSYNSPLHF; CDR3nt: TGCGCCAGCAGCTTGGCCGGGGAGAGCTCCTATAATTCACCCCTCCACTTT; abundance: .; j_gene: TRBJ1-6; v_gene: TRBV5-1; d_gene: .
CDR3aa: CASSVWEAGNTIYF; CDR3nt: TGTGCCAGCAGCGTATGGGAGGCTGGAAACACCATATATTTT; abundance: .; j_gene: TRBJ1-3; v_gene: TRBV9; d_gene: .
CDR3aa: CASSAAAALAKNIQYF; CDR3nt: TGTGCCAGCAGCGCGGCAGCGGCGCTAGCCAAAAACATTCAGTACTTC; abundance: .; j_gene: TRBJ2-4; v_gene: TRBV9; d_gene: .
CDR3aa: CASSFRDYGYTF; CDR3nt: TGTGCCAGCAGTTTCCGGGACTATGGCTACACCTTC; abundance: once; j_gene: TRBJ1-2; v_gene: TRBV12-3/TRBV12-4; d_gene: .
CDR3aa: CASSQEGFEGDGYTF; CDR3nt: TGTGCCAGCAGCCAAGAGGGGTTTGAGGGTGATGGCTACACCTTC; abundance: .; j_gene: TRBJ1-2; v_gene: TRBV4-2; d_gene: .
CDR3aa: CSVDRDRDTEAFF; CDR3nt: TGCAGCGTTGACAGGGATAGGGACACTGAAGCTTTCTTT; abundance: few; j_gene: TRBJ1-1; v_gene: TRBV29-1; d_gene: .
CDR3aa: CASSPGGAYNSPLHF; CDR3nt: TGTGCCAGCAGTCCAGGGGGAGCCTATAATTCACCCCTCCACTTT; abundance: .; j_gene: TRBJ1-6; v_gene: TRBV6-6; d_gene: TRBD1
CDR3aa: CASSPVGRAEKLFF; CDR3nt: TGCGCCAGCAGCCCCGTGGGCAGGGCTGAAAAACTGTTTTTT; abundance: .; j_gene: TRBJ1-4; v_gene: TRBV4-1; d_gene: .
CDR3aa: CASSLDGYQETQYF; CDR3nt: TGCGCCAGCAGCTTGGACGGGTACCAAGAGACCCAGTACTTC; abundance: few; j_gene: TRBJ2-5; v_gene: TRBV5-1; d_gene: .
CDR3aa: CASSLSHTDTQYF; CDR3nt: TGCGCCAGCAGCTTATCCCACACAGATACGCAGTATTTT; abundance: .; j_gene: TRBJ2-3; v_gene: TRBV5-1; d_gene: .
CDR3aa: CASSQGPGGSTGELFF; CDR3nt: TGTGCCAGCAGCCAAGGCCCGGGAGGGTCGACCGGGGAGCTGTTTTTT; abundance: .; j_gene: TRBJ2-2; v_gene: TRBV3-1/TRBV3-2; d_gene: TRBD2
CDR3aa: CASSEGTPYEQYF; CDR3nt: TGTGCCAGCAGTGAAGGGACACCGTACGAGCAGTACTTC; abundance: .; j_gene: TRBJ2-7; v_gene: TRBV2; d_gene: .
CDR3aa: CASSLVGTRSFNEQFF; CDR3nt: TGCGCCAGCAGCTTGGTGGGGACTAGGTCTTTCAATGAGCAGTTCTTC; abundance: .; j_gene: TRBJ2-1; v_gene: TRBV5-1; d_gene: TRBD2
CDR3aa: CASRQGLRGRGDTQYF; CDR3nt: TGTGCCAGCAGGCAAGGTTTAAGGGGGCGCGGAGATACGCAGTATTTT; abundance: .; j_gene: TRBJ2-3; v_gene: TRBV6-6; d_gene: TRBD1
CDR3aa: CAWSAGGTSNQPQHF; CDR3nt: TGTGCCTGGAGCGCCGGGGGAACCAGCAATCAGCCCCAGCATTTT; abundance: .; j_gene: TRBJ1-5; v_gene: TRBV30; d_gene: .